The 26 T cell receptor beta chains listed next were all sequenced from one sample in a study of blood T cells in healthy people across ages. Together with a sample-barcoded 5' primer, a J-beta primer mix was included in a second PCR lasting roughly 6 to 12 cycles. MiXCR was run by TCRdb on the 5' RACE reads, yielding one entry per CDR3 protein. The sample comprises about 680,000 distinct CDR3 sequences, more than 40% of which are singletons, and 25% to 35% rests with the top ten. Sample: blood. The source of these receptors is a woman aged 55 to 70 in good health.

The J gene is TRBJ2-7, the V gene TRBV25-1; D is ambiguous. This CDR3 has 15 residues. Deletions cut 5 bases from V and 2 bases from J, with 16 bases between. CDR1 and CDR2 from the germline V gene are MGHDK and SYGVNS. In DNA, the CDR3 is TGTGCCAGCAGTCCCAGGACGGAAAATCCCTACGAGCAGTACTTC. It codes for CASSPRTENPYEQYF.

CDR3 sequence: CASSQDGVSGYTF. CDR3 bases: TGCGCCAGCAGCCAGGACGGAGTATCGGGCTACACCTTC. This chain links TRBV4-3 with TRBJ1-2; no reliable D call. This CDR3 is 13 amino acids long. Trimming cost V 3 bases and J 8 bases, with 13 bases left between them. The germline CDR1 and CDR2 sequences are LGHNA and YSLEER.

This clonotype was picked up a small number of times. The chain links TRBV20-1 to TRBJ1-1, with no clear D. Germline lookup yields CDR1 DFQATT and CDR2 SNEGSKA (reference sequence). V lost 6 bases to trimming and J lost 5 bases, with 16 bases between them. The CDR3 covers 13 residues. The CDR3 bases are TGCAGTGCAACTCGTGGGGTAGGGACTGAAGCTTTCTTT. This sequence encodes CSATRGVGTEAFF.

This chain uses TRBV11-1 with TRBJ2-5; no clear D gene. Trimming stripped 1 base from V and 2 bases from J, with 5 bases between. CDR3 size: 13 residues. Per the germline V gene, CDR1 is SGHAT and CDR2 is FQDESV (reference sequence). The CDR3 loop reads CASSLVIQETQYF. In DNA form, the CDR3 reads TGTGCCAGCAGCTTAGTTATACAAGAGACCCAGTACTTC.

The chain uses TRBV25-1 and TRBJ2-5; the D gene is possibly TRBD2 (5 bases). The CDR3 spans 12 residues. V was shortened by 10 bases and J by 7 bases, with 16 bases between the two germline ends. In germline, CDR1 is MGHDK, CDR2 SYGVNS. The CDR3 is CAIRSSEGTQYF. The DNA of the CDR3 is TGTGCCATCCGGAGCTCCGAGGGGACCCAGTACTTC.

V is TRBV10-3 and J is TRBJ2-7, with D unresolved. The CDR3 covers 16 residues. Trimming stripped 6 bases from V and 2 bases from J, with 20 bases between. From germline, CDR1 is ENHRY and CDR2 SYGVKD. This chain's CDR3 is CAISAPTPRNAYEQYF. The CDR3, as DNA: TGTGCCATCAGCGCCCCTACACCGAGAAATGCCTACGAGCAGTACTTC.

The chain uses TRBV9 and TRBJ1-2; TRBD1 aligns across 10 bases. Germline trimming cut 6 bases from V and 4 bases from J; bases unmatched to any gene: 9. This CDR3 comprises 15 residues. Germline lookup yields CDR1 SGDLS and CDR2 YYNGEE. CDR3 sequence (DNA): TGTGCCAGCACCCGACAGGGGGCATTCTCCTATGGCTACACCTTC. Protein: CASTRQGAFSYGYTF.

This clonotype was detected a few times. The V and J genes are TRBV20-1 and TRBJ2-5; perhaps TRBD2 as D (7 bases). Trimming cost V 5 bases and J 5 bases, with 12 bases left between them. The CDR3 is 12 amino acids. Germline CDR1 and CDR2: DFQATT and SNEGSKA (reference sequence). The CDR3 region has the DNA TGCAGTGCTGGGGGGGGGCGGGAGACCCAGTACTTC. Protein product: CSAGGGRETQYF.

Written as DNA, the CDR3 is TGTGCCAGCAGCCTCCTCGGGACAGCCAGCTACGAGCAGTACTTC. This sequence encodes CASSLLGTASYEQYF. The chain employs TRBV6-2 or TRBV6-3 and TRBJ2-7, with 7 positions matching TRBD1. The CDR3 totals 15 residues. Germline CDR1 is MNHEY and CDR2 is SVGEGT. V lost 6 bases to trimming and J lost 3 bases; unmatched junction nucleotides: 11.

As concerns this clonotype: A much larger clone differs by one base, so this may be a read error. For the CDR3, the DNA is TGTGCCAGCAGCTTAGATAACGGACTAGGCACAGATACGCAGTATTTT. It yields the protein CASSLDNGLGTDTQYF. The J gene is TRBJ2-3, the V gene TRBV11-2, with TRBD2 matching over 7 bases. The CDR3 has 16 amino acids. The junction had 4 bases not matched to a gene; V was cut back by 0 bases and J by 1 base. Germline V gives CDR1 SGHAT, CDR2 FQNNGV.

The chain recombines TRBV30 with TRBJ2-1, with 8 positions matching TRBD1. The CDR3 consists of 15 residues. Trimming took 0 bases from V and 10 from J; bases not matched to a gene: 11. CDR1 and CDR2 (germline): GTSNPN, SVGIG (reference sequence). CDR3 sequence reads: CAWSVDRGRRREQFF. The CDR3 bases are TGTGCCTGGAGTGTCGACAGGGGAAGGCGTAGGGAGCAGTTCTTC. Based on the CDR3 plus reference TRBV30 and TRBJ2-1, the full variable domain is SQTIHQWPATLVQPVGSPLSLECTVEGTSNPNLYWYRQAAGRGLQLLFYSVGIGQISSEVPQNLSASRPQDRQFILSSKKLLLSDSGFYLCAWSVDRGRRREQFFGPGTRLTVL.

The rearrangement uses TRBV12-3 or TRBV12-4 and TRBJ1-1; D unclear. Trimming shortened V by 6 bases and J by 4 bases, and 6 bases separated the two germline ends. The CDR3 covers 11 residues. CDR3 in DNA: TGTGCCAGCAGCCCGTTCACTGAAGCTTTCTTT. This codes for CASSPFTEAFF.

This clonotype showed up just once. The CDR3 spells CASSYSGGRATSGAFF. In DNA form, the CDR3 reads TGTGCCAGCAGTTACAGCGGGGGCCGAGCGACCAGTGGAGCTTTCTTT. This sequence joins TRBV6-5 and TRBJ1-1; a possible D gene is TRBD1 (6 bases). This CDR3 has 16 residues. The ends were cut back, 2 bases at V and 10 bases at J, with 23 bases in the middle. Per the germline V gene, CDR1 is MNHEY and CDR2 is SVGAGI.

This clonotype was observed a few times. V and J are TRBV15 and TRBJ2-1; D gene uncertain. The CDR3 consists of 13 residues. V lost 1 base, J lost 15 bases, and 16 bases lay in between. CDR1 and CDR2 from the germline V gene are LNHNV and YYDKDF (reference sequence). The CDR3 reads CATSRAVSRDRFF. CDR3 coding DNA: TGTGCCACCAGCAGAGCCGTTAGTCGTGACCGGTTCTTC.

The chain is built from TRBV4-3 and TRBJ2-3; the D gene is possibly TRBD1 (6 bases). CDR3 length equals 16 residues. Trimming left V 2 bases short and J 2 bases short, with 14 bases between. Germline CDR1 and CDR2: LGHNA and YSLEER. The DNA for the CDR3 is TGCGCCAGCAGCCAATGGGGGCTAGCCCCCACAGATACGCAGTATTTT. Encoded protein: CASSQWGLAPTDTQYF.

The chain carries TRBV20-1 and TRBJ2-2, with 11 nucleotides matching TRBD1. V lost 5 bases to trimming and J lost 7 bases; unmatched junction nucleotides: 6. Germline V CDR1 and CDR2: DFQATT, SNEGSKA (reference sequence). The CDR3 has 14 residues. Written as DNA, the CDR3 is TGCAGTGCTGTTGGACAGGGGGCAATCGGGGAGCTGTTTTTT. Translating gives CSAVGQGAIGELFF.

The chain links TRBV7-2 to TRBJ2-5, with D maybe TRBD2 (5 bases). The J call is uncertain, as TRBJ2-7 better fits the DNA end. CDR3 size: 14 residues. Germline CDR1 is SGHTA and CDR2 is FQGNSA. CDR3 loop: CASSVTPIEGEQYF. The DNA for the CDR3 is TGTGCCAGCAGCGTAACCCCCATAGAGGGCGAGCAGTACTTC.

The rearrangement joins TRBV28 to TRBJ2-7; possibly TRBD1 for D (5 bases). Germline V gene sequence: CDR1 MDHEN, CDR2 SYDVKM. Trimming left V 5 bases short and J 2 bases short, with 13 bases between. This CDR3 contains 14 residues. CDR3 sequence reads: CASSPLDSTYEQYF. CDR3 sequence (DNA): TGTGCCAGCAGTCCTCTCGACAGTACCTACGAGCAGTACTTC.

This clonotype has only a few counts. The chain is built from TRBV7-2 and TRBJ1-1; no clear D gene. The CDR3 is 13 amino acids. V shed 5 bases and J shed 1 base, with 8 bases lying between them. Germline-derived CDR1 and CDR2 are SGHTA and FQGNSA. CDR3 region: CASSHRQNTEAFF. The CDR3 DNA sequence: TGTGCCAGCAGCCACCGACAGAACACTGAAGCTTTCTTT.

The chain combines TRBV6-2 or TRBV6-3 with TRBJ2-7; TRBD2 agrees at 7 bases. This CDR3 is 15 amino acids long. Germline V CDR1 and CDR2: MNHEY, SVGEGT. The J segment lost 1 base and the V segment lost 4 bases, leaving 7 bases of the junction unmatched. The CDR3 region has the DNA TGTGCCAGCAGTTGGCTAGCGGATCTTTCCTACGAGCAGTACTTC. Residues: CASSWLADLSYEQYF.

This clonotype was observed a single time. The chain links TRBV7-2 to TRBJ1-5; D might be TRBD1 (5 bases). The germline V gene encodes CDR1 SGHTA and CDR2 FQGNSA. Between the trimmed V and J ends, which lost 5 bases and 5 bases, there was a span of 16 bases. The CDR3 runs 15 residues. The CDR3 nucleotides read TGTGCCAGCAGCCGACTCGGGGGGGGGTATCAGCCCCAGCATTTT. Translated: CASSRLGGGYQPQHF.

The chain is built from TRBV6-6 and TRBJ1-1, with D uncertain. Germline values: CDR1 MNHNY, CDR2 SVGAGI (reference sequence). The CDR3 has 15 residues. Trimming stripped 0 bases from V and 1 base from J, with 9 bases between. This CDR3 is CASSYSRRTNTEAFF. Here the CDR3 DNA reads TGTGCCAGCAGTTACTCCCGCCGCACGAACACTGAAGCTTTCTTT.

About this clonotype: A read error may be the cause here, since a much bigger clone is one base away. This sequence joins TRBV4-2 and TRBJ2-7; tentative D call: TRBD2 (5 bases). Near its end, the DNA agrees better with TRBJ2-5, so the J call may be wrong. Germline V gene data show CDR1 as LGHNA and CDR2 as YNFKEQ. This CDR3 is built from 15 residues. CDR3 sequence: CTSSQPQLEGETQYF. CDR3 nucleotides: TGTACCAGCAGCCAGCCCCAACTAGAGGGAGAGACCCAGTACTTC.

The chain joins TRBV7-2 to TRBJ2-2; 8 positions match TRBD1. CDR3 length: 18 amino acids. V shed 2 bases, J shed 6 bases, and the junction held 14 bases outside the gene matches. In germline, CDR1 is SGHTA, CDR2 FQGNSA. The CDR3 nucleotides read TGTGCCAGCAGCTTATTCGGGACAGGAAAAAGGACTGCCGGGGAGCTGTTTTTT. This sequence encodes CASSLFGTGKRTAGELFF.

The V call is TRBV7-2, the J call TRBJ2-7; the match to TRBD2 covers 13 bases. V shed 5 bases and J 1 base; nucleotides not matched to a gene: 5. Germline values: CDR1 SGHTA, CDR2 FQGNSA. This CDR3 has 16 amino acids. The CDR3 nucleotides read TGTGCCAGCAGCCTTGGGACTAGCGGGAATTCCTACGAGCAGTACTTC. Its translation is CASSLGTSGNSYEQYF. Full variable domain (outside the CDR3, taken from reference TRBV7-2 and TRBJ2-7): GAGVSQSPSNKVTEKGKDVELRCDPISGHTALYWYRQSLGQGLEFLIYFQGNSAPDKSGLPSDRFSAERTGGSVSTLTIQRTQQEDSAVYLCASSLGTSGNSYEQYFGPGTRLTVT.

This clonotype was seen a few times. The V and J genes are TRBV9 and TRBJ2-7; TRBD1 matches at 7 bases. J gave up 2 bases and V 0 bases, and 5 bases lay outside the gene matches. The CDR3 runs to 15 residues. Germline V lookup: CDR1 SGDLS, CDR2 YYNGEE. The CDR3 DNA reads TGTGCCAGCAGCGTAGCGGCAGGGGGTCCCTACGAGCAGTACTTC. Protein product: CASSVAAGGPYEQYF.